This T cell receptor (beta chain) was found in a study of control samples from healthy donors and cancer patients. This clone was seen only once. The length of the CDR3 is 14 residues. Germline V lookup: CDR1 PRHDT, CDR2 FYEKMQ (reference sequence). V lost 4 bases and J 5 bases, leaving 14 bases between the germline ends. Sequencing used immunoSEQ multiplex PCR; TCRdb keeps in-frame clones, though not all of them. The table has about 140,000 clones, about 89% seen once. This rearrangement joins TRBV13 to TRBJ2-5; D unclear. Sequencing used blood. This clonotype was obtained from a man between 18 and 35 years old in good health. CDR3 sequence (DNA): TGTGCCAGCAGCTCAAGGGTCAGGCGGGAGACCCAGTACTTC. This translates into CASSSRVRRETQYF.